Listed here is a single TCR beta chain. The data were obtained in a study of monozygotic twins with inflammatory bowel disease. Germline V gene sequence: CDR1 DFQATT, CDR2 SNEGSKA (reference sequence). The CDR3 covers 12 residues. Following a re-call of the 5' RACE reads, TCRdb has one entry per CDR3 protein and lacks DNA. The sample totals approximately 390,000 distinct CDR3 sequences. The chain employs TRBV20-1 and TRBJ1-1; TCRdb's assignment of TRBD1 cannot be checked, as there is no DNA. The sequenced sample was blood. The source of this sequence is a human donor with ulcerative colitis or Crohn's disease, or a healthy co-twin of an affected twin (not recorded which). The CDR3 region is CSALTGGPEAFF.